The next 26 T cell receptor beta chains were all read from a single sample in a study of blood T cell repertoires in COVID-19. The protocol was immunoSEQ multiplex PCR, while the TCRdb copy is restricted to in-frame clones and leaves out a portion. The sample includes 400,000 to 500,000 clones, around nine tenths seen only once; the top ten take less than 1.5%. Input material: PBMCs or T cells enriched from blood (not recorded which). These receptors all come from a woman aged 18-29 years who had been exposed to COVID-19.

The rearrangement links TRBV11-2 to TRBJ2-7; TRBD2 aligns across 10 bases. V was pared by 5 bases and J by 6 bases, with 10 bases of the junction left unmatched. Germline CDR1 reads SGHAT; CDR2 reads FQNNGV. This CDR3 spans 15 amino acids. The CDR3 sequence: CASSGTRLAGVEQYF. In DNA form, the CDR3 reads TGTGCCAGCAGCGGAACGCGGCTAGCGGGAGTCGAGCAGTACTTC.

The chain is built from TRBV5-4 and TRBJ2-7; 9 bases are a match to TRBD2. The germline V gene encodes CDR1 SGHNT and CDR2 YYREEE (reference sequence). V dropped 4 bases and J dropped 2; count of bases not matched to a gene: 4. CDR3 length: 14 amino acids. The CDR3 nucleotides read TGTGCCAGCAGCCCGGGACTAGCAACCTACGAGCAGTACTTC. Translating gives CASSPGLATYEQYF.

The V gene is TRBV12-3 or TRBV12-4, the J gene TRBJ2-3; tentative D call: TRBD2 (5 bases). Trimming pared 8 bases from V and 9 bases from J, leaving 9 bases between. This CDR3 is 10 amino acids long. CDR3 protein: CASAGSTQYF. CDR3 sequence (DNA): TGTGCCAGCGCGGGTTCGACGCAGTATTTT.

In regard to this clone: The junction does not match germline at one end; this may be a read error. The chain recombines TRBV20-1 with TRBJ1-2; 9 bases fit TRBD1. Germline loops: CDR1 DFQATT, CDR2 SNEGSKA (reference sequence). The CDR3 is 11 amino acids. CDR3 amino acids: CSARTGEALDF. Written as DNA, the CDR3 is TGCAGTGCCAGGACAGGGGAGGCCCTCGACTTC.

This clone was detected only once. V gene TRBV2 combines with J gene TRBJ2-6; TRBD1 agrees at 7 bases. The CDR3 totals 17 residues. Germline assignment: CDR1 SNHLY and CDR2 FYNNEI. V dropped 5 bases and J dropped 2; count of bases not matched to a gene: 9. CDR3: CASSSTGPPTGANVLTF. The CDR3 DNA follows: TGTGCCAGCAGTTCGACAGGGCCCCCAACTGGGGCCAACGTCCTGACTTTC.

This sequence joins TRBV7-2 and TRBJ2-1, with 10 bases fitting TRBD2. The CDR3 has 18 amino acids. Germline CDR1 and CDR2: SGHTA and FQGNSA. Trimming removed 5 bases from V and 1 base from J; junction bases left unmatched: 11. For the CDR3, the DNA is TGTGCCAGCAGCACCCAGCGGGGGGGTCAATCTTCCTACAATGAGCAGTTCTTC. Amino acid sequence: CASSTQRGGQSSYNEQFF.

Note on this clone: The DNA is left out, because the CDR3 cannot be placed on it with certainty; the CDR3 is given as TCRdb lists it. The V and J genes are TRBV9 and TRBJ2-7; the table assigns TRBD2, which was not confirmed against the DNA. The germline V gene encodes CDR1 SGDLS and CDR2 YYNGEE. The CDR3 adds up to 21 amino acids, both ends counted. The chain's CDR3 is CASSRISVPAALRTSGDEQYF.

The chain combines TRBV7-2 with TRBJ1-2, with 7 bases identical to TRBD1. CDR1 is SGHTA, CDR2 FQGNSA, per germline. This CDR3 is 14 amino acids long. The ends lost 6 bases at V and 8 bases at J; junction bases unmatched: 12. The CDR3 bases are TGTGCCAGCAGAGCCTGGGACAGCCTTTACGGCTACACCTTC. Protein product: CASRAWDSLYGYTF. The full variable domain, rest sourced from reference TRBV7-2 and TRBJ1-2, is GAGVSQSPSNKVTEKGKDVELRCDPISGHTALYWYRQSLGQGLEFLIYFQGNSAPDKSGLPSDRFSAERTGGSVSTLTIQRTQQEDSAVYLCASRAWDSLYGYTFGSGTRLTVV.

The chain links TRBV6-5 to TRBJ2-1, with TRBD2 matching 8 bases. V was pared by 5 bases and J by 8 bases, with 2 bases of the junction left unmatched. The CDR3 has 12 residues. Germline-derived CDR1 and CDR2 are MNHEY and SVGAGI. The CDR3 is CASSRAGDEQFF. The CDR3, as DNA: TGTGCCAGCAGTCGAGCGGGAGATGAGCAGTTCTTC.

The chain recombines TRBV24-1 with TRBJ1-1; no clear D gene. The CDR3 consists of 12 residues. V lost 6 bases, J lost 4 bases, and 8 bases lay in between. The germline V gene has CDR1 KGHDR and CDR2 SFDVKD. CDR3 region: CATSPTGTEAFF. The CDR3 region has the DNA TGTGCCACCAGTCCGACGGGCACTGAAGCTTTCTTT.

As DNA, the CDR3 is TGTGCCAGCAGCTTATCCATGAACACTGAAGCTTTCTTT. The encoded protein is CASSLSMNTEAFF. V and J are TRBV7-2 and TRBJ1-1; D not resolved. Germline loops: CDR1 SGHTA, CDR2 FQGNSA. V lost 2 bases to trimming and J lost 0 bases, with 4 bases between them. The CDR3 is 13 residues long.

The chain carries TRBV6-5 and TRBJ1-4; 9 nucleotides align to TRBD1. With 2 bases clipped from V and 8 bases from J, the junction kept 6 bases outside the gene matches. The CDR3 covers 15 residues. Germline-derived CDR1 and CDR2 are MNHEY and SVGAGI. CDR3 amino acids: CASSYLGQGGEKLFF. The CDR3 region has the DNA TGTGCCAGCAGTTACCTGGGACAGGGAGGGGAAAAACTGTTTTTT.

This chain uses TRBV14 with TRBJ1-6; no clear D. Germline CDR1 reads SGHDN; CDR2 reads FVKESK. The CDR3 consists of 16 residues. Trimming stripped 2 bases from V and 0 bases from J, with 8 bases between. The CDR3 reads CASSQRSSSYNSPLHF. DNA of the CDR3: TGTGCCAGCAGCCAACGGTCAAGCTCCTATAATTCACCCCTCCACTTT. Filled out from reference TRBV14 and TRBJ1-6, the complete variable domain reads EAGVTQFPSHSVIEKGQTVTLRCDPISGHDNLYWYRRVMGKEIKFLLHFVKESKQDESGMPNNRFLAERTGGTYSTLKVQPAELEDSGVYFCASSQRSSSYNSPLHFGNGTRLTVT.

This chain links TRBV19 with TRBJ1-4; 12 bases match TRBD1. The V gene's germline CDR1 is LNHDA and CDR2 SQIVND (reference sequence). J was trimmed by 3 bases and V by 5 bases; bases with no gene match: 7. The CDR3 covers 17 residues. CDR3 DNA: TGTGCCAGTAGTCCCCGGGACAGGGGGCTTTCTAATGAAAAACTGTTTTTT. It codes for CASSPRDRGLSNEKLFF.

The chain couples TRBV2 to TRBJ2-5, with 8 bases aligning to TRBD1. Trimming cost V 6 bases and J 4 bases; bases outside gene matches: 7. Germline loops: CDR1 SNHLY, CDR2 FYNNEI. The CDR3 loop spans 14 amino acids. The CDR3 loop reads CASRAGTGTETQYF. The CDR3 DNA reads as TGTGCCAGCAGGGCCGGGACAGGAACAGAGACCCAGTACTTC.

The CDR3 region has the DNA TGTGCCAGCAGCGCGGGGACTAGCGGGACCCCTTCTACCTACCGAGTAACAGATACGCAGTATTTT. As protein: CASSAGTSGTPSTYRVTDTQYF. The gene calls are TRBV7-6 and TRBJ2-3; 13 positions match TRBD2. From germline, CDR1 is SGHVS and CDR2 FNYEAQ. The CDR3 contains 22 residues. J was trimmed by 3 bases and V by 5 bases; bases with no gene match: 23.

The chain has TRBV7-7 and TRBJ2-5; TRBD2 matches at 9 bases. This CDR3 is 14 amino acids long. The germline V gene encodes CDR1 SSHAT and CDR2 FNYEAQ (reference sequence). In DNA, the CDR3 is TGTGCTAGCTCTGGCGGGGGGGCCGAAGAGACCCAGTACTTC. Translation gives CASSGGGAEETQYF.

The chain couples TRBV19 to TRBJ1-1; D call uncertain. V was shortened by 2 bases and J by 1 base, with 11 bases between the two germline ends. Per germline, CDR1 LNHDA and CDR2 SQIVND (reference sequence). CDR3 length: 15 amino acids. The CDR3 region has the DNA TGTGCCAGTAGTATACCCGGCCGAGGGAACACTGAAGCTTTCTTT. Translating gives CASSIPGRGNTEAFF.

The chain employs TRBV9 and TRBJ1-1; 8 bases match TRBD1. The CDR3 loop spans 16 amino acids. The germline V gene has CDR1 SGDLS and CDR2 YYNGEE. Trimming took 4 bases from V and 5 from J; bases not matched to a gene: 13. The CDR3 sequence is CASSTTGGTTRTEAFF. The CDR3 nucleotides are TGTGCCAGCAGCACCACAGGGGGTACAACGAGGACTGAAGCTTTCTTT. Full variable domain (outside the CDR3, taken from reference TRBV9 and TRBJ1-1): DSGVTQTPKHLITATGQRVTLRCSPRSGDLSVYWYQQSLDQGLQFLIQYYNGEERAKGNILERFSAQQFPDLHSELNLSSLELGDSALYFCASSTTGGTTRTEAFFGQGTRLTVV.

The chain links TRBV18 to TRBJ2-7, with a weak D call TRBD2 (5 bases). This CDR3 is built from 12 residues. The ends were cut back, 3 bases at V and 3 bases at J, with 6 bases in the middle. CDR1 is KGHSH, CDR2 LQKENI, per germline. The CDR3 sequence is CASSPGVYEQYF. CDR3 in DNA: TGTGCCAGCTCACCCGGGGTCTACGAGCAGTACTTC.

CDR3 loop: CAWSVRMTGLASSYEQYF. CDR3 in DNA: TGTGCCTGGAGTGTACGTATGACGGGACTAGCCAGCTCCTACGAGCAGTACTTC. The V and J genes are TRBV30 and TRBJ2-7; 9 positions agree with TRBD2. With V trimmed by 0 bases and J by 0 bases, 12 bases remained unmatched. Per germline, CDR1 GTSNPN and CDR2 SVGIG (reference sequence). This CDR3 comprises 18 residues.

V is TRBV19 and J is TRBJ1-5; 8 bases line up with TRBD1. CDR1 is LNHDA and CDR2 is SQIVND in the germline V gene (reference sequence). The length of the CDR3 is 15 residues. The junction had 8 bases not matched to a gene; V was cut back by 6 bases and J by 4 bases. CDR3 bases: TGTGCCAGTAGGGCAGGGACAGGTGGTAATCAGCCCCAGCATTTT. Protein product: CASRAGTGGNQPQHF.

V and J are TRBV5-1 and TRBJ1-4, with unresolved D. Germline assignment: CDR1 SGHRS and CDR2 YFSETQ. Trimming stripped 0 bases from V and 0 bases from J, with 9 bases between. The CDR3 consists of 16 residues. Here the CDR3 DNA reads TGCGCCAGCAGCTTGGACGGAGTTGCAACTAATGAAAAACTGTTTTTT. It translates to CASSLDGVATNEKLFF.

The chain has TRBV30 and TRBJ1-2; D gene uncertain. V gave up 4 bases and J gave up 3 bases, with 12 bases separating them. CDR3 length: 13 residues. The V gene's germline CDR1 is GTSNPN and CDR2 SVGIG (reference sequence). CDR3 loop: CAWNGVKYYGYTF. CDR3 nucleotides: TGTGCCTGGAACGGGGTCAAATACTATGGCTACACCTTC.

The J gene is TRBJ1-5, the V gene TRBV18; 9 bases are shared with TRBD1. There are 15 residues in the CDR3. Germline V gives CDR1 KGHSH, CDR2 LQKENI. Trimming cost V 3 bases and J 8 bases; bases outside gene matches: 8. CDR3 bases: TGTGCCAGCTCACCCCGGGACAGGGATATAGAGCCCCAGCATTTT. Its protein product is CASSPRDRDIEPQHF.

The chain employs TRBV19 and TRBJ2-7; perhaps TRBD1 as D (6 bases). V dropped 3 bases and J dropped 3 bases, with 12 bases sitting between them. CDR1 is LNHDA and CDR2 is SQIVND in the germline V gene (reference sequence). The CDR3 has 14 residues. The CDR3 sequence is CASSIGTPNYEQYF. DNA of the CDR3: TGTGCCAGTAGTATCGGGACACCCAACTACGAGCAGTACTTC. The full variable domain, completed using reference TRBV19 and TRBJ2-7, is DGGITQSPKYLFRKEGQNVTLSCEQNLNHDAMYWYRQDPGQGLRLIYYSQIVNDFQKGDIAEGYSVSREKKESFPLTVTSAQKNPTAFYLCASSIGTPNYEQYFGPGTRLTVT.